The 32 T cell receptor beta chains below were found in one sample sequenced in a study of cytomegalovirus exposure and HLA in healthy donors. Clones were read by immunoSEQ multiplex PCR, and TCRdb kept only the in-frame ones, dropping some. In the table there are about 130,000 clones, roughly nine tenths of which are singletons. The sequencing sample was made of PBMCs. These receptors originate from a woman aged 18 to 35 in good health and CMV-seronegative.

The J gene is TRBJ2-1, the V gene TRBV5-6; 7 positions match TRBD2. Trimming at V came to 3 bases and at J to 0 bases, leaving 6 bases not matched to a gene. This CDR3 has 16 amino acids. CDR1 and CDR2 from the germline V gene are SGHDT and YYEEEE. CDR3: CASSYLGGNSYNEQFF. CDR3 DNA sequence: TGTGCCAGCAGCTACCTGGGGGGGAACTCCTACAATGAGCAGTTCTTC.

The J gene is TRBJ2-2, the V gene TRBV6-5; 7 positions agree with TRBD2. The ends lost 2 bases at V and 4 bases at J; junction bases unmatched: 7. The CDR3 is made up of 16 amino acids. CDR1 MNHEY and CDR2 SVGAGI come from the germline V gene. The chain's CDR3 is CASSYDPGGITGELFF. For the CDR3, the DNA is TGTGCCAGCAGTTACGACCCGGGGGGAATCACCGGGGAGCTGTTTTTT.

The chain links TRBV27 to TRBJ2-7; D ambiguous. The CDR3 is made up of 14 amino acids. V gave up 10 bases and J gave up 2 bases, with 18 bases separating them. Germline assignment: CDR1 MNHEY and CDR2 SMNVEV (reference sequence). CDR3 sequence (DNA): TGTGCCACCCCAGATGGGCAGGCCCCCTACGAGCAGTACTTC. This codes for CATPDGQAPYEQYF.

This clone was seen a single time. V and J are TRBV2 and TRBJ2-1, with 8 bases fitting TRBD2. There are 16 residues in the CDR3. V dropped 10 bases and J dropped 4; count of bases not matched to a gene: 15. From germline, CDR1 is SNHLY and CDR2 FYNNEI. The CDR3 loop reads CAIQGRGLDSYNEQFF. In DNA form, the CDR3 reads TGTGCCATCCAGGGGCGGGGACTAGACTCGTACAATGAGCAGTTCTTC.

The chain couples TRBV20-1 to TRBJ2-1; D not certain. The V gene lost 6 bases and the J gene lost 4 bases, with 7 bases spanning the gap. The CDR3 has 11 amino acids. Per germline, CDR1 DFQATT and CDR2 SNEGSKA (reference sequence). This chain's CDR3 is CSAGEYNEQFF. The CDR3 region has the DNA TGCAGTGCCGGAGAGTACAATGAGCAGTTCTTC.

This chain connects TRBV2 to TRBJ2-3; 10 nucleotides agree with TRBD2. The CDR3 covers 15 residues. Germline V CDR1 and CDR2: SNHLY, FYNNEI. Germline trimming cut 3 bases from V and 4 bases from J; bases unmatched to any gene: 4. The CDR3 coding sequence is TGTGCCAGCAGTGAGGCTAGCGGGGGCCCAGATACGCAGTATTTT. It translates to CASSEASGGPDTQYF.

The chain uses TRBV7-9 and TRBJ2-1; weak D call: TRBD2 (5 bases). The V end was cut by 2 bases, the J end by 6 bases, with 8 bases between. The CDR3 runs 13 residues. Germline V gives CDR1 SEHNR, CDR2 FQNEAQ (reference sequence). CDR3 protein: CASSLRTPNEQFF. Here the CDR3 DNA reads TGTGCCAGCAGCTTAAGGACTCCCAATGAGCAGTTCTTC.

CDR3 nucleotides: TGTGCCAGCAGCTCACACATGAACACTGAAGCTTTCTTT. Residues: CASSSHMNTEAFF. The chain recombines TRBV7-2 with TRBJ1-1, with D uncertain. V lost 4 bases, J lost 0 bases, and 6 bases lay in between. The V gene's germline CDR1 is SGHTA and CDR2 FQGNSA. CDR3 length: 13 residues.

The CDR3 DNA is TGTGCCAGCAGTTCCGGTTTTGAAAAACTGTTTTTT. It encodes CASSSGFEKLFF. This chain links TRBV6-5 with TRBJ1-4; D unclear. The CDR3 has 12 amino acids. In germline, CDR1 is MNHEY, CDR2 SVGAGI. V dropped 4 bases and J dropped 7 bases, with 7 bases sitting between them.

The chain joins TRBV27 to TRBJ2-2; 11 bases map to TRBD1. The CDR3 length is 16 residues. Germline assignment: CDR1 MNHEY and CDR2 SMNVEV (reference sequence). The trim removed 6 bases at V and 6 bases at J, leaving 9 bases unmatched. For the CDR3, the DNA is TGTGCCAGCAGAGTTGGACAGGGGGCTATCCCCGGGGAGCTGTTTTTT. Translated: CASRVGQGAIPGELFF.

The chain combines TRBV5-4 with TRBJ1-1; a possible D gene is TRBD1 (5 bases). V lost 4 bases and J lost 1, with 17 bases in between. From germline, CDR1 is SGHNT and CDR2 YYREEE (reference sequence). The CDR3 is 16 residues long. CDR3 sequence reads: CASSPPGRRGNTEAFF. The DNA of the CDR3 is TGTGCCAGCAGCCCCCCAGGGCGCCGCGGGAACACTGAAGCTTTCTTT.

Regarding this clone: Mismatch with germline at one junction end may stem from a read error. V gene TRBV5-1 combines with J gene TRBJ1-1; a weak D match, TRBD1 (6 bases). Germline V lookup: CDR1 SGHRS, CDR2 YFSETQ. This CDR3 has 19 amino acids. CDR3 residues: CASTLGGGARAGINTEAFF. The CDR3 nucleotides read TGCGCCAGCACCTTGGGAGGGGGGGCAAGGGCAGGAATTAACACTGAAGCTTTCTTT.

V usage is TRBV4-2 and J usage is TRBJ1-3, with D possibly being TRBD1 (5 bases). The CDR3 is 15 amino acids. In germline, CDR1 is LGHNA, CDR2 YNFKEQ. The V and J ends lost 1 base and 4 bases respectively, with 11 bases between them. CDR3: CASSQGQGPGNTIYF. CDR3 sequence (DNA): TGTGCCAGCAGCCAAGGCCAGGGCCCCGGAAACACCATATATTTT.

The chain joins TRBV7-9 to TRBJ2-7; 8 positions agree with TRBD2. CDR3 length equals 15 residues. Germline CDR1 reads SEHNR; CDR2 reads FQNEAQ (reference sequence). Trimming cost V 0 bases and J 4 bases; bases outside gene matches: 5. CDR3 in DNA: TGTGCCAGCAGCTTAGCCTCAGCGGGGGAGTACGAGCAGTACTTC. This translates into CASSLASAGEYEQYF.

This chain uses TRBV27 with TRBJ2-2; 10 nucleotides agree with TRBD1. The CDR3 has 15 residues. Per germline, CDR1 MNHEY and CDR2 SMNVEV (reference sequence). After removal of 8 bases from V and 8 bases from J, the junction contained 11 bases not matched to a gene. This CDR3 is CASGSGTGAFGELFF. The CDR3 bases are TGTGCCAGCGGATCCGGGACAGGGGCATTTGGGGAGCTGTTTTTT.

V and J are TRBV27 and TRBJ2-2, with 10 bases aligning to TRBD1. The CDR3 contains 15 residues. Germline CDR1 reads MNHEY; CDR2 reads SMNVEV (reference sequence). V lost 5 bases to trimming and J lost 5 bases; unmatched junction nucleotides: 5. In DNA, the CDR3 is TGTGCCAGCAGTCCGGGGACAGGGGTAACCGGGGAGCTGTTTTTT. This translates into CASSPGTGVTGELFF.

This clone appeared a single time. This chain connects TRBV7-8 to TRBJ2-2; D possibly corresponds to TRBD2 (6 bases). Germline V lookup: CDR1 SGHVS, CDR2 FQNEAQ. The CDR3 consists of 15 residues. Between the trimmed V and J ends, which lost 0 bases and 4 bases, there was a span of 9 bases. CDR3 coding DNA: TGTGCCAGCAGCTTAGCCATCGGGAGCACCGGGGAGCTGTTTTTT. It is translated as CASSLAIGSTGELFF.

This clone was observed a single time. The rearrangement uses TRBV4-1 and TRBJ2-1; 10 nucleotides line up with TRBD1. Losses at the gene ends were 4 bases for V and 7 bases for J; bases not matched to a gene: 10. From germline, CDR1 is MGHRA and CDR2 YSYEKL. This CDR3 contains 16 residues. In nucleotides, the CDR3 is TGCGCCAGCAGCCTAACAGGGACAGGGGTTCGGAATGAGCAGTTCTTC. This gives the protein CASSLTGTGVRNEQFF.

CDR3 bases: TGTGCCAGCAGCCGACCCGGACAGGGGAATTCACCCCTCCACTTT. Its protein product is CASSRPGQGNSPLHF. The genes are TRBV11-2 and TRBJ1-6; 9 nucleotides line up with TRBD1. V lost 5 bases, J lost 7 bases, and 6 bases stayed unmatched. This CDR3 contains 15 residues. Germline V gene sequence: CDR1 SGHAT, CDR2 FQNNGV.

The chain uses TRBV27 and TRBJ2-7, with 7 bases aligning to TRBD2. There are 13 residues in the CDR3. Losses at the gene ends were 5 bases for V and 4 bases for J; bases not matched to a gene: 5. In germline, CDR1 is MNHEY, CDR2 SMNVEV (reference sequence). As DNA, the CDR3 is TGTGCCAGCAGTCCCCGGGGGGATTACGAGCAGTACTTC. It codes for CASSPRGDYEQYF.

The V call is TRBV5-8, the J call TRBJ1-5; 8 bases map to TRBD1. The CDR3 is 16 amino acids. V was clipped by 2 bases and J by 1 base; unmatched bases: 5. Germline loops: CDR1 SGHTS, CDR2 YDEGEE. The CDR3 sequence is CASSFEGTGSNQPQHF. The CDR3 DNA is TGTGCCAGCAGCTTTGAGGGGACAGGAAGCAATCAGCCCCAGCATTTT.

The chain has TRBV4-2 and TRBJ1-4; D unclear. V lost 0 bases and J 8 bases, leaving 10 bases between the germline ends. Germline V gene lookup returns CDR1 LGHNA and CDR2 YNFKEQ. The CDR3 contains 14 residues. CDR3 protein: CASSQDPNSEKLFF. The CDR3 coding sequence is TGTGCCAGCAGCCAAGATCCCAACTCGGAAAAACTGTTTTTT.

CDR3 in DNA: TGTGCCAGCAGCTTAAAAGGGCGAGCGGGTAATTCACCCCTCCACTTT. It yields the protein CASSLKGRAGNSPLHF. The chain employs TRBV11-2 and TRBJ1-6; D uncertain. The CDR3 contains 16 residues. Trimming shortened V by 2 bases and J by 6 bases, and 14 bases separated the two germline ends. CDR1 and CDR2 from the germline V gene are SGHAT and FQNNGV.

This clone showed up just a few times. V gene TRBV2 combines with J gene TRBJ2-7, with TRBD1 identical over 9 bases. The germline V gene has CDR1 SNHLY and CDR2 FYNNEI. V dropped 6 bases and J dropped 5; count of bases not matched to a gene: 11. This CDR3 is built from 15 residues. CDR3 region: CASRGTGGVVHEQYF. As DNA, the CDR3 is TGTGCCAGCAGGGGCACAGGGGGCGTCGTACACGAGCAGTACTTC.

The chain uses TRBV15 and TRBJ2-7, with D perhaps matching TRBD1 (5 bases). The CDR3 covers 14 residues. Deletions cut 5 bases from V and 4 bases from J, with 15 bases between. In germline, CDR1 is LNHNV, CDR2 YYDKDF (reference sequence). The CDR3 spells CATSAKGRAYEQYF. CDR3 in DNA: TGTGCCACCAGCGCCAAGGGCAGGGCTTACGAGCAGTACTTC.

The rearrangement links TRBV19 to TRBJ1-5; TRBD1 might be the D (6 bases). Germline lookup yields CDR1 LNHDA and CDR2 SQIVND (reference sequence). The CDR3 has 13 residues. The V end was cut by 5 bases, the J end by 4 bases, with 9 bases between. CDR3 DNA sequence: TGTGCCAGTAGTGCCCAGGGGAATCAGCCCCAGCATTTT. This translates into CASSAQGNQPQHF.

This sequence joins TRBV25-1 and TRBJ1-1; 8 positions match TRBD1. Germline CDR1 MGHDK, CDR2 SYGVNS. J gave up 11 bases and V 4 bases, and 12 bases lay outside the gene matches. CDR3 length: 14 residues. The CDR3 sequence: CASSGYPAQGEAFF. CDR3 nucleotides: TGTGCCAGCAGTGGATATCCGGCACAGGGGGAGGCTTTCTTT.

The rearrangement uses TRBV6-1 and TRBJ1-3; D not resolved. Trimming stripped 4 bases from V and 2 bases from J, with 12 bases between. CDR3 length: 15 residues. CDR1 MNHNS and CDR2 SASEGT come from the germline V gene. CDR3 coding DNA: TGTGCCAGCAGTGTCATACGGGAGGCTGGAAACACCATATATTTT. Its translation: CASSVIREAGNTIYF.

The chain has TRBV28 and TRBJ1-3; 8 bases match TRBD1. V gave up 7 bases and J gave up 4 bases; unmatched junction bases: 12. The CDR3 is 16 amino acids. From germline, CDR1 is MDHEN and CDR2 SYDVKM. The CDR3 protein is CASTSAGQVYGNTIYF. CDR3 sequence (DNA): TGTGCCAGCACGTCCGCGGGACAGGTATACGGAAACACCATATATTTT.

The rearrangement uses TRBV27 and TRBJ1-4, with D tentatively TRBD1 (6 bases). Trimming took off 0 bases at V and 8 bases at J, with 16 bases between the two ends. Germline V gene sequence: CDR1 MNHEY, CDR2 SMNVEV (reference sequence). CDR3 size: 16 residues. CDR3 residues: CASSLSPGAIKEKLFF. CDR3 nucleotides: TGTGCCAGCAGTTTATCGCCAGGGGCGATTAAGGAAAAACTGTTTTTT.

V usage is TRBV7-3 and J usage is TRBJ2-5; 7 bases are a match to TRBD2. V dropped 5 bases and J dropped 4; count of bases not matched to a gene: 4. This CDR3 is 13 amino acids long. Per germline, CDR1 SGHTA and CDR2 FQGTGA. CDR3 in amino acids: CASSPERGETQYF. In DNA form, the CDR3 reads TGTGCCAGCAGCCCAGAGCGGGGAGAGACCCAGTACTTC.

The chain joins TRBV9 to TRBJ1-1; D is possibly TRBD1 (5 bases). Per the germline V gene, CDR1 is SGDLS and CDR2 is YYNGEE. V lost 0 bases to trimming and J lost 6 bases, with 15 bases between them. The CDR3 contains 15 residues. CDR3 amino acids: CASSVVFHPGAEAFF. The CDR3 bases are TGTGCCAGCAGCGTAGTTTTTCACCCGGGGGCTGAAGCTTTCTTT.